Below, 32 T cell receptor beta chains from the same sample are listed, as sequenced in a study of blood T cell repertoires in COVID-19 (TCRdb year 2020). To prepare the library, the immunoSEQ multiplex PCR assay was applied. This is the immuneACCESS table as TCRdb keeps it, with only in-frame sequences that have V and J called. A part of the clones is gone; compared with another copy, unresolved V genes explain less than half, and the rest is unexplained. This sample is represented by around 140,000 clones; 70% to 90% of them were singletons. The ten largest account for around 4.5% of the sample. Material: PBMCs or T cells enriched from blood (not recorded which). These receptors were taken from a man aged 45-65 years who had recovered from COVID-19.

This clone turned up a few times. The chain employs TRBV7-9 and TRBJ1-2; D uncertain. The CDR3 is made up of 15 amino acids. The V end lost 5 bases, the J end lost 4 bases, and 17 bases lay between the germline ends. Looked up from germline, CDR1 is SEHNR and CDR2 is FQNEAQ (reference sequence). CDR3 in DNA: TGTGCCAGCAGCAATATCCGTCCGGGTAGCTATGGCTACACCTTC. This encodes CASSNIRPGSYGYTF.

The chain has TRBV9 and TRBJ1-5; no firm D call. Germline V gene sequence: CDR1 SGDLS, CDR2 YYNGEE. V lost 4 bases and J 7 bases, leaving 18 bases between the germline ends. This CDR3 comprises 15 residues. The chain's CDR3 is CASSSLGRYWQPQHF. In DNA form, the CDR3 reads TGTGCCAGCAGCTCCCTAGGGAGGTATTGGCAGCCCCAGCATTTT.

This chain uses TRBV5-6 with TRBJ2-1; tentative D call: TRBD1 (6 bases). The CDR3 is 15 amino acids. The germline V gene encodes CDR1 SGHDT and CDR2 YYEEEE. V was clipped by 2 bases and J by 7 bases, with 16 bases between them. The CDR3 DNA reads as TGTGCCAGCAGCTTCGGGACACCAGGTTGGAATGAGCAGTTCTTC. Its protein is CASSFGTPGWNEQFF.

The V call is TRBV7-2, the J call TRBJ2-4; a weak D match, TRBD2 (6 bases). Trimming took off 5 bases at V and 1 base at J, with 9 bases between the two ends. Germline values: CDR1 SGHTA, CDR2 FQGNSA. This CDR3 spans 14 amino acids. The CDR3 sequence is CASSQGGAKNIQYF. The CDR3 DNA reads TGTGCCAGCAGCCAAGGAGGGGCCAAAAACATTCAGTACTTC.

The rearrangement uses TRBV7-2 and TRBJ1-4; possibly TRBD1 for D (5 bases). Trimming shortened V by 1 base and J by 6 bases, and 9 bases separated the two germline ends. The CDR3 is 14 amino acids. Germline-derived CDR1 and CDR2 are SGHTA and FQGNSA. CDR3: CASSLEGGDEKLFF. The CDR3 coding sequence is TGTGCCAGCAGCTTAGAGGGAGGGGATGAAAAACTGTTTTTT.

The rearrangement links TRBV11-2 to TRBJ1-1; 10 bases are shared with TRBD1. CDR1 SGHAT and CDR2 FQNNGV come from the germline V gene. The CDR3 covers 16 residues. Trimming removed 5 bases from V and 1 base from J; junction bases left unmatched: 7. The CDR3 protein is CASSQDRGPGNTEAFF. The CDR3 region has the DNA TGTGCCAGCAGCCAAGACAGGGGGCCAGGGAACACTGAAGCTTTCTTT.

The chain links TRBV15 to TRBJ2-7; D gene uncertain. The germline V and J ends were trimmed by 0 bases and 4 bases, with 13 bases remaining between them. This CDR3 is built from 15 residues. Looked up from germline, CDR1 is LNHNV and CDR2 is YYDKDF (reference sequence). In DNA, the CDR3 is TGTGCCACCAGCAGAGATCTTACAGACGTATACGAGCAGTACGTC. Translating it yields CATSRDLTDVYEQYV.

The gene calls are TRBV5-4 and TRBJ1-2; D gene unclear. V lost 3 bases, J lost 0 bases, and 9 bases lay in between. CDR1 is SGHNT and CDR2 is YYREEE in the germline V gene (reference sequence). This CDR3 is built from 14 residues. The CDR3 nucleotides are TGTGCCAGCAGCTCCTGGGAGGCTAACTATGGCTACACCTTC. Amino acids: CASSSWEANYGYTF.

The CDR3 region has the DNA TGTGCCACCAGCCACGGGACAAGCCTACTAGAGACCCAGTACTTC. Its translation is CATSHGTSLLETQYF. The genes are TRBV24-1 and TRBJ2-5; weak D call: TRBD1 (6 bases). The V end was cut by 7 bases, the J end by 4 bases, with 18 bases between. CDR3 length equals 15 residues. Germline V gene sequence: CDR1 KGHDR, CDR2 SFDVKD.

The DNA of the CDR3 is TGCGCCAGCAGCTCCAGACAGGGAGCTAACTATGGCTACACCTTC. This codes for CASSSRQGANYGYTF. The chain is built from TRBV5-1 and TRBJ1-2, with TRBD1 matching over 7 bases. CDR3 length: 15 residues. The trim removed 3 bases at V and 0 bases at J, leaving 5 bases unmatched. Per germline, CDR1 SGHRS and CDR2 YFSETQ.

The chain uses TRBV7-8 and TRBJ2-7, with TRBD1 identical over 8 bases. The CDR3 extends over 15 amino acids. The V and J ends lost 5 bases and 4 bases, in that order; junction bases with no gene match: 10. CDR1 is SGHVS, CDR2 FQNEAQ, per germline. Here the CDR3 DNA reads TGTGCCAGCAGCCCGACGAACGGACAGGGTTACGAGCAGTACGTC. This sequence encodes CASSPTNGQGYEQYV.

For this clone: In the same sample, other DNA sequences code for this CDR3. The chain carries TRBV24-1 and TRBJ2-3, with 13 positions matching TRBD2. The CDR3 is 18 residues long. Trimming at V came to 4 bases and at J to 2 bases, leaving 8 bases not matched to a gene. Per germline, CDR1 KGHDR and CDR2 SFDVKD. As DNA, the CDR3 is TGTGCCACCAGTGACCCGACTAGCGGGGGGCCCTACACAGATACGCAGTATTTT. It translates to CATSDPTSGGPYTDTQYF.

This clone was seen only once. This sequence joins TRBV28 and TRBJ1-1; 8 bases are shared with TRBD1. The CDR3 totals 16 residues. The V segment lost 4 bases and the J segment 1 base; nucleotides outside the gene matches: 8. CDR1 is MDHEN, CDR2 SYDVKM, per germline. CDR3 loop: CASSSGQGPWNTEAFF. DNA of the CDR3: TGTGCCAGCAGTTCCGGACAGGGACCATGGAACACTGAAGCTTTCTTT.

V gene TRBV19 combines with J gene TRBJ2-2; possibly TRBD1 for D (8 bases). This CDR3 comprises 16 residues. The germline V gene encodes CDR1 LNHDA and CDR2 SQIVND (reference sequence). V lost 4 bases to trimming and J lost 5 bases, with 17 bases between them. CDR3 DNA sequence: TGTGCCAGTAGTAGGTCCGGACAGGGAGGGACCGGGGAGCTGTTTTTT. Translation gives CASSRSGQGGTGELFF.

The CDR3: CAVTGTYNEKLFF. For the CDR3, the DNA is TGTGCCGTAACCGGGACTTACAATGAAAAACTGTTTTTT. The chain links TRBV21-1 to TRBJ1-4. TRBV21-1 is marked as a pseudogene. The CDR3 runs to 13 residues.

CDR3 sequence: CASSPPAYNEQFF. The CDR3 region has the DNA TGTGCCAGCTCACCACCAGCTTACAATGAGCAGTTCTTC. The V gene is TRBV18, the J gene TRBJ2-1; D call uncertain. Trimming left V 0 bases short and J 4 bases short, with 4 bases between. Germline V gene lookup returns CDR1 KGHSH and CDR2 LQKENI. CDR3 size: 13 residues. Full variable domain (outside the CDR3, taken from reference TRBV18 and TRBJ2-1): NAGVMQNPRHLVRRRGQEARLRCSPMKGHSHVYWYRQLPEEGLKFMVYLQKENIIDESGMPKERFSAEFPKEGPSILRIQQVVRGDSAAYFCASSPPAYNEQFFGPGTRLTVL.

The chain uses TRBV6-5 and TRBJ2-7, with 9 bases identical to TRBD2. The CDR3 loop spans 15 amino acids. CDR1 and CDR2 from the germline V gene are MNHEY and SVGAGI. Trimming took 0 bases from V and 0 from J; bases not matched to a gene: 0. CDR3 sequence: CASSYSRGGSYEQYV. Here the CDR3 DNA reads TGTGCCAGCAGTTACTCGCGGGGGGGCTCCTACGAGCAGTACGTC.

The genes are TRBV11-2 and TRBJ1-2; weak D call: TRBD1 (6 bases). The CDR3 length is 15 residues. V was pared by 5 bases and J by 0 bases, with 13 bases between. Germline V lookup: CDR1 SGHAT, CDR2 FQNNGV. CDR3 region: CASSIDRRANYGYTF. The CDR3 region has the DNA TGTGCCAGCAGCATCGACAGGAGAGCTAACTATGGCTACACCTTC.

V and J are TRBV29-1 and TRBJ2-1; D not certain. The CDR3 consists of 15 residues. The germline V gene encodes CDR1 SQVTM and CDR2 ANQGSEA. V was clipped by 7 bases and J by 2 bases, with 18 bases between them. The DNA of the CDR3 is TGCAGCGCCGAAACTGACACCTTCCCCTACAATGAGCAGTTCTTC. Translating gives CSAETDTFPYNEQFF.

There are a few counts of this clone. The chain couples TRBV3-1 (or the pseudogene TRBV3-2) to TRBJ2-1; D perhaps matches TRBD2 (5 bases). From germline, CDR1 is LGHDT and CDR2 YNNKEL (reference sequence). Trimming cost V 8 bases and J 3 bases, with 17 bases left between them. CDR3 length: 15 amino acids. The CDR3 DNA is TGTGCCAGCGTTGGAGGAGGACCTGACTACAATGAGCAGTTCTTC. The encoded protein is CASVGGGPDYNEQFF.

The chain is built from TRBV30 and TRBJ1-2, with D uncertain. The CDR3 sequence is 12 residues long. V lost 3 bases and J 7 bases, leaving 12 bases between the germline ends. Germline loops: CDR1 GTSNPN, CDR2 SVGIG (reference sequence). The CDR3 region has the DNA TGTGCCTGGAGCCTAAGAGGAGGTGGCTACACCTTC. Translation gives CAWSLRGGGYTF.

The V gene is TRBV19, the J gene TRBJ1-5, with TRBD1 as a possible D gene (6 bases). Between the trimmed V and J ends, which lost 6 bases and 1 base, there was a span of 13 bases. Looked up from germline, CDR1 is LNHDA and CDR2 is SQIVND (reference sequence). CDR3 length: 15 residues. This CDR3 is CASSFGQRSNQPQHF. DNA of the CDR3: TGTGCCAGTAGCTTCGGACAGAGGAGCAATCAGCCCCAGCATTTT.

The rearrangement joins TRBV9 to TRBJ2-3; 8 nucleotides agree with TRBD2. The CDR3 is 15 residues long. Germline V gives CDR1 SGDLS, CDR2 YYNGEE. J gave up 5 bases and V 0 bases, and 5 bases lay outside the gene matches. CDR3 amino acids: CASSVGGLVLDTQYF. The CDR3 DNA is TGTGCCAGCAGCGTAGGGGGACTAGTGTTAGATACGCAGTATTTT.

The chain couples TRBV5-1 to TRBJ1-2; TRBD1 matches at 7 bases. Per germline, CDR1 SGHRS and CDR2 YFSETQ. The CDR3 runs 14 residues. J gave up 4 bases and V 1 base, and 4 bases lay outside the gene matches. CDR3 in amino acids: CASSLRQGGYGYTF. In nucleotides, the CDR3 is TGCGCCAGCAGCTTGAGACAGGGTGGCTATGGCTACACCTTC. The full variable domain, with the rest looked up from reference TRBV5-1 and TRBJ1-2, is KAGVTQTPRYLIKTRGQQVTLSCSPISGHRSVSWYQQTPGQGLQFLFEYFSETQRNKGNFPGRFSGRQFSNSRSEMNVSTLELGDSALYLCASSLRQGGYGYTFGSGTRLTVV.

This chain links TRBV6-1 with TRBJ1-3; a possible D gene is TRBD1 (5 bases). Germline CDR1 reads MNHNS; CDR2 reads SASEGT. CDR3 length: 16 amino acids. The germline V and J ends were trimmed by 4 bases and 0 bases, with 13 bases remaining between them. The CDR3 region is CASSGRQGGSGNTIYF. The CDR3 bases are TGTGCCAGCAGTGGTCGGCAGGGTGGCTCTGGAAACACCATATATTTT.

This chain uses TRBV7-9 with TRBJ2-1; TRBD1 matches 9 bases. CDR1 and CDR2 (germline): SEHNR, FQNEAQ (reference sequence). The CDR3 contains 13 residues. Trimming removed 6 bases from V and 6 bases from J; junction bases left unmatched: 3. The CDR3 bases are TGTGCCAGCAGTAGACAGGGGGGCAATGAGCAGTTCTTC. Its protein product is CASSRQGGNEQFF.

The V gene is TRBV6-5, the J gene TRBJ1-2, with a weak D call TRBD1 (6 bases). The V and J ends lost 1 base and 4 bases respectively, with 13 bases between them. The CDR3 covers 15 residues. CDR1 MNHEY and CDR2 SVGAGI come from the germline V gene. The CDR3 loop is CASSYLKQGGYGYTF. CDR3 DNA sequence: TGTGCCAGCAGTTACTTAAAACAGGGCGGCTATGGCTACACCTTC.

The V gene is TRBV7-2, the J gene TRBJ1-2; D is possibly TRBD1 (6 bases). V was pared by 6 bases and J by 1 base, with 18 bases between. Germline loops: CDR1 SGHTA, CDR2 FQGNSA. The CDR3 extends over 16 amino acids. CDR3 protein: CASRTVGGGHNYGYTF. Here the CDR3 DNA reads TGTGCCAGCAGGACCGTTGGGGGGGGGCATAACTATGGCTACACCTTC.

The chain recombines TRBV5-6 with TRBJ1-4; 7 bases match TRBD1. V gave up 3 bases and J gave up 6 bases; unmatched junction bases: 2. In germline, CDR1 is SGHDT, CDR2 YYEEEE. The CDR3 runs 13 residues. This CDR3 reads CASSSDRDEKLFF. CDR3 bases: TGTGCCAGCAGCTCAGACAGGGATGAAAAACTGTTTTTT.

In this sample, this clone turned up once. This chain joins TRBV18 and TRBJ1-4; D is ambiguous. V was pared by 0 bases and J by 8 bases, with 13 bases between. CDR1 and CDR2 from the germline V gene are KGHSH and LQKENI. The CDR3 is 15 residues long. CDR3 residues: CASSPPNQVGEKLFF. The CDR3 nucleotides are TGTGCCAGCTCACCACCGAACCAGGTTGGGGAAAAACTGTTTTTT.

V is TRBV24-1 and J is TRBJ1-4, with 8 bases identical to TRBD1. The CDR3 has 15 amino acids. CDR1 KGHDR and CDR2 SFDVKD come from the germline V gene. The V segment lost 4 bases and the J segment 11 bases; nucleotides outside the gene matches: 11. For the CDR3, the DNA is TGTGCCACCAGTGACCCATCGGGGACAGGAGAGAAACTGTTTTTT. This codes for CATSDPSGTGEKLFF.

On this clone itself: The same CDR3 also results from other DNA sequences found in this sample. V usage is TRBV2 and J usage is TRBJ1-5; TRBD1 matches at 8 bases. V shed 6 bases, J shed 2 bases, and the junction held 3 bases outside the gene matches. Germline V gene lookup returns CDR1 SNHLY and CDR2 FYNNEI. The CDR3 sequence is 14 residues long. For the CDR3, the DNA is TGTGCCAGCAGCGAACAGGGGGGCAATCAGCCCCAGCATTTT. It specifies CASSEQGGNQPQHF.